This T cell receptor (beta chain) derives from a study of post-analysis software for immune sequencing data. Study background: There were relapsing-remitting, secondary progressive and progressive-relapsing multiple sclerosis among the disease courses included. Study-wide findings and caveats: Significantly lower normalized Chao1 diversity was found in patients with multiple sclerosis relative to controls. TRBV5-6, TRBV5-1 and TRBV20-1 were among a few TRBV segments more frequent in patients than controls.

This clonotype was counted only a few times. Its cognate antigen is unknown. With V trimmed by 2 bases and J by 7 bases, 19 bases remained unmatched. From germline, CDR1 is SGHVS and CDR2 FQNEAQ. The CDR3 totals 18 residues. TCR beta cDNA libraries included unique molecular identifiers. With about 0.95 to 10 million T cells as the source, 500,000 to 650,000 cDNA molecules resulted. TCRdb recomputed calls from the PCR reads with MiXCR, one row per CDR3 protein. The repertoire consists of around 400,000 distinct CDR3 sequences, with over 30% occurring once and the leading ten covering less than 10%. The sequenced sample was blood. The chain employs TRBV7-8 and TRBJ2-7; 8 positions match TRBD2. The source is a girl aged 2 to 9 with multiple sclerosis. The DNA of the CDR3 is TGTGCCAGCAGCTTACAAGGTTTCTCGGCGGGAGGTTACAATGAGCAGTACTTC. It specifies CASSLQGFSAGGYNEQYF.